This T cell receptor (beta chain) is drawn from a study of cytomegalovirus exposure and HLA in healthy donors (dated by TCRdb to about 2017). Background on the whole study: The 500 to 800 repertoires of the first cohort and the roughly 120 validation repertoires were produced on the same platform, according to a later analysis. Besides the first cohort of roughly 640 subjects, a separate validation cohort made up of 120 different subjects was used. The study aimed to test whether signatures of past pathogen exposure could be identified by cataloging public T cell receptors. The study combined high-throughput TCR immunosequencing, statistical association of individual TCRs with disease status, and machine learning to predict cytomegalovirus infection status. Study-wide conclusions, independent of this receptor: While some public TCRs were present in many individuals, most TCR sequences turned up only very rarely across donors. Cytomegalovirus status was reported to be diagnosed by the classifier with high specificity and sensitivity in both the original and validation cohorts. A total of fewer than 200 TCR beta chains were listed by the study as associated with cytomegalovirus. According to the authors, the approach could potentially be generalized to other disease states and immunological phenotypes. In a later analysis, TCRs clustered in the first cohort were found to also tend to co-occur in the 120 validation repertoires, with 94% of cluster scores above 0. In vitro tests confirmed that a few of the cytomegalovirus-associated TCR beta chains recognize cytomegalovirus antigens. All 110 or so repertoires were used to score co-occurrence in the validation cohort in a later analysis, because that analysis had no HLA typing for the cohort.

The donors belonged to the validation cohort of about 120 subjects, which was separate from the roughly 680-subject first cohort. The sample holds one count of this clone. The antigen this receptor binds is unknown. No base qualities exist here, and no much larger clone lies one base off it. Compared with germline, V lacks 2 bases and J lacks 12 bases; bases without a gene match: 10. Reading from cysteine to phenylalanine, the CDR3 counts 15 amino acids. Only the CDR3 DNA stays, 45 bases, in frame from base 1. Via the germline V gene, CDR1 is MNHEY and CDR2 SVGAGI. Library preparation employed the immunoSEQ multiplex PCR assay. Per the authors' processing: To diagnose cytomegalovirus status from the catalog of TCR beta chain sequences, a statistical classification framework was built. The source is immuneACCESS, and TCRdb retained only in-frame sequences with V and J called. Part of the clones is not carried over; for the studies checked, unresolved V genes explain less than half of this, and the remainder is unexplained. Clone size and V and J calls were adopted from that table, with D and trimming inferred from the DNA. Counted in this sample were 50,000 to 65,000 clones; roughly 89% of them appeared once. 15% of the sample rests with the top ten.

This receptor was obtained from a woman between 18 and 29 years old in good health and CMV-seronegative. Sample: PBMCs. The rearrangement joined TRBV6-5 to TRBJ2-1; 10 nucleotides in the junction match TRBD2. The DNA is as follows: TGTGCCAGCAGTTACGAACTAGCGGGATCAACCGGGCAGTTCTTC. It specifies CASSYELAGSTGQFF.